A single sample is the source of the 7 T cell receptor beta chains below, sequenced in a study of PD-1 blockade in classical Hodgkin lymphoma. TCRdb keeps only in-frame clones here, not all; method: immunoSEQ multiplex PCR. The table lists some 100,000 clones, around nine tenths of them singletons. Autologous stem cell transplantation was followed by relapse in every patient, and brentuximab vedotin exposure varied. Sequencing was performed on peripheral blood mononuclear cells (PBMCs), taken at baseline. The source of these receptors is a human donor with classical Hodgkin lymphoma.

The chain recombines TRBV10-2 with TRBJ2-3; maybe TRBD2 (6 bases). The ends were cut back, 7 bases at V and 5 bases at J, with 22 bases in the middle. Germline lookup yields CDR1 WSHSY and CDR2 SAAADI. The CDR3 is 16 amino acids. The CDR3 DNA follows: TGCGCCAGCAAGGTTCCGTCGGGACGGGAGTTAGATACGCAGTATTTT. Its protein is CASKVPSGRELDTQYF.

This chain connects TRBV28 to TRBJ1-2; D ambiguous. With 2 bases removed from V and 4 bases from J, the gap between germline ends came to 11 bases. The CDR3 consists of 14 residues. In germline, CDR1 is MDHEN, CDR2 SYDVKM. In DNA, the CDR3 is TGTGCCAGCAGTTTAGGTTGGACCATCTATGGCTACACCTTC. The encoded protein is CASSLGWTIYGYTF.

The genes are TRBV28 and TRBJ1-2; D perhaps matches TRBD1 (6 bases). CDR1 and CDR2 from the germline V gene are MDHEN and SYDVKM. The ends were cut back, 7 bases at V and 8 bases at J, with 17 bases in the middle. This CDR3 has 13 residues. The CDR3 loop reads CASTRLIGGGYTF. The CDR3 bases are TGTGCCAGCACCCGTCTAATTGGGGGCGGCTACACCTTC.

The chain couples TRBV30 to TRBJ2-5; 12 positions agree with TRBD2. The CDR3 is made up of 13 amino acids. CDR1 GTSNPN and CDR2 SVGIG come from the germline V gene (reference sequence). The CDR3 nucleotides read TGTGCGGCCCGACTAGCGGGAGCGGAGACCCAGTACTTC. This codes for CAARLAGAETQYF.

The V gene is TRBV27, the J gene TRBJ2-1; TRBD2 matches at 10 bases. Germline V lookup: CDR1 MNHEY, CDR2 SMNVEV (reference sequence). The length of the CDR3 is 15 residues. V gave up 3 bases and J gave up 10 bases; unmatched junction bases: 9. CDR3 bases: TGTGCCAGCAGTTTGGGGTTAGCGGGGGGTTCGGAGCAGTTCTTC. Its protein product is CASSLGLAGGSEQFF.

The genes are TRBV2 and TRBJ1-1; TRBD1 aligns across 7 bases. CDR1 SNHLY and CDR2 FYNNEI come from the germline V gene. CDR3 length equals 17 residues. V lost 7 bases to trimming and J lost 3 bases; unmatched junction nucleotides: 17. CDR3 sequence (DNA): TGTGCCAGCACCTTCGAAGGGACAGCGATACTTGACACTGAAGCTTTCTTT. It encodes CASTFEGTAILDTEAFF.

The chain combines TRBV9 with TRBJ1-5; D unclear. In germline, CDR1 is SGDLS, CDR2 YYNGEE. The CDR3 consists of 13 residues. Trimming cost V 3 bases and J 4 bases, with 8 bases left between them. DNA of the CDR3: TGTGCCAGCAGCGCAATAGGGAATCAGCCCCAGCATTTT. It encodes CASSAIGNQPQHF.